Shown below are 10 T cell receptor beta chains from a single sample sequenced in a study of PD-1 blockade in classical Hodgkin lymphoma. Described time point: cycle 4 day 1 (C4D1), after about 6 weeks of nivolumab. Each patient's relapse followed autologous stem cell transplantation, and brentuximab vedotin exposure varied. The data were produced by immunoSEQ multiplex PCR, yet TCRdb's version contains in-frame clones alone and is incomplete. In the table there are about 30,000 clones, 81% of which are singletons. The material was peripheral blood mononuclear cells (PBMCs), obtained before the fourth cycle of nivolumab. These receptors were collected from a human donor with classical Hodgkin lymphoma.

This clone was found a few times. The V gene is TRBV30, the J gene TRBJ1-1, with D possibly being TRBD1 (5 bases). The CDR3 is 12 residues long. Between the trimmed V and J ends, which lost 0 bases and 9 bases, there was a span of 11 bases. Germline loops: CDR1 GTSNPN, CDR2 SVGIG (reference sequence). The CDR3 coding sequence is TGTGCCTGGAGTGTACGGGAGGGGAAAGCTTTCTTT. It encodes CAWSVREGKAFF.

The sample holds a few counts of this clone. CDR3 loop: CAWSVGGENSPLHF. DNA for the CDR3: TGTGCCTGGAGTGTCGGGGGGGAAAATTCACCCCTCCACTTT. The V call is TRBV30, the J call TRBJ1-6; D perhaps matches TRBD1 (5 bases). From germline, CDR1 is GTSNPN and CDR2 SVGIG (reference sequence). Trimming cost V 0 bases and J 7 bases, with 10 bases left between them. The CDR3 contains 14 residues.

This clone was seen a single time. The V gene is TRBV4-1, the J gene TRBJ1-4; D uncertain. The CDR3 runs 15 residues. Deletions cut 0 bases from V and 7 bases from J, with 12 bases between. From germline, CDR1 is MGHRA and CDR2 YSYEKL. CDR3 bases: TGCGCCAGCAGCCAAGATACGGGGTGGGGTGAAAAACTGTTTTTT. Translation gives CASSQDTGWGEKLFF.

The V and J genes are TRBV7-9 and TRBJ2-5; D uncertain. This CDR3 is 14 amino acids long. The germline CDR1 and CDR2 sequences are SEHNR and FQNEAQ (reference sequence). Trimming cost V 1 base and J 0 bases, with 6 bases left between them. DNA for the CDR3: TGTGCCAGCAGCTTAGTTGGCTACCAAGAGACCCAGTACTTC. Protein: CASSLVGYQETQYF.

The chain uses TRBV6-5 and TRBJ2-3, with 10 positions matching TRBD1. CDR1 is MNHEY, CDR2 SVGAGI, per germline. The CDR3 loop spans 15 amino acids. V shed 6 bases and J 2 bases; nucleotides not matched to a gene: 5. In nucleotides, the CDR3 is TGTGCCAGCAGAGGGGACAGGGGCTCCACAGATACGCAGTATTTT. Protein sequence: CASRGDRGSTDTQYF.

This sequence joins TRBV19 and TRBJ1-3; D is unresolved. CDR3 length equals 14 residues. The germline V and J ends were trimmed by 1 base and 4 bases, with 8 bases remaining between them. CDR1 LNHDA and CDR2 SQIVND come from the germline V gene (reference sequence). As DNA, the CDR3 is TGTGCCAGTAGTATAGGGCGGGCCGGAAACACCATATATTTT. This gives the protein CASSIGRAGNTIYF.

The chain is built from TRBV5-1 and TRBJ1-6; 10 bases agree with TRBD1. CDR1 is SGHRS and CDR2 is YFSETQ in the germline V gene. V shed 2 bases, J shed 10 bases, and the junction held 6 bases outside the gene matches. The CDR3 length is 15 residues. The DNA for the CDR3 is TGCGCCAGCAGCTTTGCGGGACAGGGGTACTCACCCCTCCACTTT. The encoded protein is CASSFAGQGYSPLHF.

CDR3 protein: CASSRRWDTVSGNTIYF. The DNA for the CDR3 is TGTGCCAGCAGCAGGCGGTGGGACACGGTCTCTGGAAACACCATATATTTT. The rearrangement joins TRBV28 to TRBJ1-3, with D possibly TRBD1 on 6 matching bases. This CDR3 spans 17 amino acids. V was pared by 6 bases and J by 0 bases, with 18 bases between. Per germline, CDR1 MDHEN and CDR2 SYDVKM.

This chain links TRBV9 with TRBJ2-7, with TRBD1 identical over 8 bases. This CDR3 is built from 15 residues. V lost 3 bases and J lost 0; bases outside the gene matches: 5. Germline V lookup: CDR1 SGDLS, CDR2 YYNGEE. CDR3 amino acids: CASSALGTGSYEQYF. The DNA of the CDR3 is TGTGCCAGCAGCGCCCTCGGGACAGGCTCCTACGAGCAGTACTTC.

Remarks on this clone: One end of the junction does not line up with germline, which may come from a read error. V and J are TRBV11-2 and TRBJ2-3; D remains ambiguous. Per germline, CDR1 SGHAT and CDR2 FQNNGV. This CDR3 is built from 15 residues. The CDR3 sequence is CAGSFRGRISDTQYF. DNA of the CDR3: TGTGCCGGCAGCTTTCGAGGCAGGATCTCAGATACGCAGTATTTT.